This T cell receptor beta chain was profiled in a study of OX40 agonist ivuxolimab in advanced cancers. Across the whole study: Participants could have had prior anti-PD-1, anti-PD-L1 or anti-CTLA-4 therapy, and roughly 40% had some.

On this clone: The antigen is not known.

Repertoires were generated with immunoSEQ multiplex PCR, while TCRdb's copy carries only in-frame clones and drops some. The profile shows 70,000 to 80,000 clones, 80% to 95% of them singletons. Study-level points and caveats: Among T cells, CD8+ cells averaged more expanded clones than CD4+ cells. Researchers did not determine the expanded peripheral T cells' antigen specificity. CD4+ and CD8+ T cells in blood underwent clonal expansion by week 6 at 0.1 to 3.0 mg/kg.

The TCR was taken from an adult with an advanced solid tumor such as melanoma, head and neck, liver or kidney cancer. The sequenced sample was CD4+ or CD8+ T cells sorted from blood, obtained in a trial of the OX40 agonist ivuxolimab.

CDR3 amino acids: CASRFGNEQYF. The CDR3 nucleotides read TGTGCCAGCAGGTTTGGTAACGAGCAGTACTTC. This chain links TRBV27 with TRBJ2-7, with D hard to call. The CDR3 contains 11 residues. Trimming left V 6 bases short and J 5 bases short, with 8 bases between. Germline lookup yields CDR1 MNHEY and CDR2 SMNVEV (reference sequence).